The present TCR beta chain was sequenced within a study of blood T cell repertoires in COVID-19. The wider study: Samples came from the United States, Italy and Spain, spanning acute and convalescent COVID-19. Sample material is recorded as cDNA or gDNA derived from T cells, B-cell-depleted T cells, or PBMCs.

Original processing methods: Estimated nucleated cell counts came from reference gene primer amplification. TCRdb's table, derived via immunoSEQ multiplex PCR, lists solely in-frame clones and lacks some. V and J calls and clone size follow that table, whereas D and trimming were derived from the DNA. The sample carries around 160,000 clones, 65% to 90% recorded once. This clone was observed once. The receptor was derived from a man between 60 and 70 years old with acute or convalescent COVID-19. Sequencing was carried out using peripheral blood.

The CDR3 loop is CASSLGGARSYNEQFF. CDR3 sequence (DNA): TGTGCCAGCAGTTTAGGGGGGGCTAGGTCCTACAATGAGCAGTTCTTC. This chain joins TRBV7-3 and TRBJ2-1, with D possibly matching TRBD2 (7 bases). Trimming left V 6 bases short and J 1 base short, with 16 bases between. The CDR3 extends over 16 amino acids. From germline, CDR1 is SGHTA and CDR2 FQGTGA.